One T cell receptor (beta chain) is described in this entry. This clone was counted between two and nine times. What this receptor recognizes is not known. Base qualities are missing; no much larger clone stands one base away. Enrolling through a virtual design, the prospective study's participants ranged in age from roughly 18 to 90 years and lived across approximately 25 United States geographic areas. In the prospective study, cohorts were assigned on the basis of participant-reported clinical history obtained from a screening survey and a study questionnaire. ImmuneRACE Cohort 3 recovered participants were defined by two consecutive negative NP/OP PCR tests, healthcare professional clearance, or symptom resolution. Each participant in the prospective study had whole blood, serum and a nasopharyngeal or oropharyngeal swab collected by mobile phlebotomists. Over a 2-month period, participants in the prospective study had the option of providing additional blood draws and questionnaires. Prospective study blood samples were shipped either frozen or at room temperature before DNA extraction.

The immunoSEQ Assay, a bias-controlled multiplex PCR, was used to amplify TCRbeta CDR3 regions from genomic DNA. Regarding the original processing steps: The number of nucleated cells in each sample was estimated by amplification of reference gene primers within the assay. To quantify the absolute abundance of each unique TCRbeta CDR3 rearrangement, sequence reads were collapsed and filtered. Productive Simpson clonality was computed per sample as the square root of Simpson's diversity index over productive rearrangements. TCRdb stores this immuneACCESS table with in-frame sequences only. Part of the clones is absent; in the studies checked, under half of the shortfall reflects unresolved V genes, and no reason is known for the rest. The DNA gave D and trimming, while V, J and clone size come from that table. Present in this sample are 200,000 or so clones, about 87% of which were seen just once. Approximately 2.7% of the sample is in the top ten clones.

This entry is derived from a study of blood T cell repertoires in COVID-19 (dated by TCRdb to the early 2020s). Broadly, across the study: Collaborator samples came from the United States, Italy and Spain and covered acute and convalescent phases of COVID-19. The material from the prospective study consisted of cDNA or gDNA derived from T cells, B-cell-depleted T cells, or PBMCs. Deeply sampled blood TCRbeta repertoires from subjects exposed to, actively infected with, or recovered from COVID-19 were included in the dataset. The repertoires were made available in a free public database intended to serve as a resource for research on the immune response to SARS-CoV-2. The samples were drawn from two sources: the first 160 participants of the ongoing ImmuneRACE study, and 1,000 to 1,500 subjects contributed by 6 global collaborators. Sample metadata almost always included a de-identified subject ID, COVID-19 status, age in years and sex. Where available, HLA class I and class II types were obtained from metadata supplied by the sample provider rather than from assay-based typing.

General conclusions and limits of the study: How much clinical and demographic metadata was included differed by source and by participant, and the metadata was provided uncurated.

According to the germline V gene, CDR1 reads SNHLY and CDR2 reads FYNNEI. Relative to germline, V is missing 6 bases and J is missing 3 bases, with 3 bases of the junction outside any gene match. The CDR3 starts with the cysteine, ends with the phenylalanine, and has 14 residues. The retained sequence is limited to the CDR3, 42 bases, with the frame set at the first base. The receptor was isolated from a woman in her 30s who had recovered from COVID-19. The chain links TRBV2 with TRBJ2-3; 10 nucleotides in the junction match TRBD1. The sequenced sample consisted of PBMCs or T cells enriched from blood (not recorded which). The nucleotides are TGTGCCAGCAGCCGGGACAGGGGAACAGATACGCAGTATTTT. Its translation is CASSRDRGTDTQYF. The full variable domain, with segments outside the CDR3 supplied by the reference TRBV2 and TRBJ2-3 proteins, appears as EPEVTQTPSHQVTQMGQEVILRCVPISNHLYFYWYRQILGQKVEFLVSFYNNEISEKSEIFDDQFSVERPDGSNFTLKIRSTKLEDSAMYFCASSRDRGTDTQYFGPGTRLTVL.